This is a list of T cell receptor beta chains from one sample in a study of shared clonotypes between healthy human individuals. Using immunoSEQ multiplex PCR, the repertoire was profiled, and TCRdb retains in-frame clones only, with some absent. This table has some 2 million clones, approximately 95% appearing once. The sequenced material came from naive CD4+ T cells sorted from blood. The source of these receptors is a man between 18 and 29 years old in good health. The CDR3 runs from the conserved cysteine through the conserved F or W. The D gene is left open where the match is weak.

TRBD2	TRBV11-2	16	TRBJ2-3	CASSLYAGLAKDTQYF	TGTGCCAGCAGCTTATATGCGGGACTAGCAAAAGATACGCAGTATTTT
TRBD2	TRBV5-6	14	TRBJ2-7	CASSLGSGSPEQYF	TGTGCCAGCAGCTTGGGTAGCGGGAGCCCCGAGCAGTACTTC
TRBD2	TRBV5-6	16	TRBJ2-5	CASSSGLAGGQETQYF	TGTGCCAGCAGCTCCGGACTAGCGGGGGGACAAGAGACCCAGTACTTC
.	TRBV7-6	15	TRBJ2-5	CASSSLPGFQETQYF	TGTGCCAGCAGCTCCCTCCCGGGTTTCCAAGAGACCCAGTACTTC
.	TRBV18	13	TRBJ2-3	CASSPRTPDTQYF	TGTGCCAGCTCACCACGGACCCCAGATACGCAGTATTTT
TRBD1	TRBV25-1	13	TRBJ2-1	CASTRQGSNEQFF	TGTGCCAGCACCCGACAGGGCAGCAATGAGCAGTTCTTC
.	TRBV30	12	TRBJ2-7	CAWPSDYYEQYF	TGTGCCTGGCCTAGCGACTACTACGAGCAGTACTTC
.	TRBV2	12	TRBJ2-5	CASTRSQETQYF	TGTGCCAGCACACGGAGTCAAGAGACCCAGTACTTC
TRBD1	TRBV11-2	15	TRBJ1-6	CASSLGTGWISPLHF	TGTGCCAGCAGCCTCGGGACAGGGTGGATCTCACCCCTCCACTTT
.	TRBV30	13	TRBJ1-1	CAWSEQMNTEAFF	TGTGCCTGGAGTGAACAGATGAACACTGAAGCTTTCTTT
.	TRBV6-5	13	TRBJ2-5	CASRQQSWETQYF	TGTGCCAGCAGACAACAGAGCTGGGAGACCCAGTACTTC
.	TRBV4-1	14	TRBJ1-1	CASSHQGRGTEAFF	TGCGCCAGCAGCCACCAGGGACGGGGGACTGAAGCTTTCTTT
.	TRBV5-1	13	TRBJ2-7	CASSNGAFGEQYF	TGCGCCAGCAGCAACGGGGCTTTTGGCGAGCAGTACTTC